The 11 T cell receptor beta chains presented below share a single source sample, sequenced in a study of cytomegalovirus exposure and HLA in healthy donors (dated by TCRdb to 2016 to 2017). Libraries were made using the immunoSEQ multiplex PCR assay. A mixture of 60 forward primers for TCR Vbeta segments and 13 reverse primers for TCR Jbeta segments was used in the multiplex PCR. The clones in this table, taken by TCRdb from immuneACCESS, are in-frame only. Not every clone is retained; where verified, under half of the shortfall comes from an unresolved V gene, and the cause of the rest is unknown. This specimen's table enumerates around 130,000 clones. The top ten clones comprise approximately 1.9% of the sample. The sequenced sample was PBMCs. All receptors derive from a woman aged 55-70 years in good health and CMV-seronegative.

This chain joins TRBV6-6 and TRBJ1-1; D is ambiguous. CDR1 is MNHNY, CDR2 SVGAGI, per germline (reference sequence). The CDR3 covers 14 residues. Trimming removed 7 bases from V and 1 base from J, with 13 bases in between. The CDR3 DNA follows: TGTGCCAGCAATGAGGGAGGGAGGAACACTGAAGCTTTCTTT. This encodes CASNEGGRNTEAFF.

The chain employs TRBV27 and TRBJ1-2; D ambiguous. The CDR3 consists of 14 residues. Germline-derived CDR1 and CDR2 are MNHEY and SMNVEV (reference sequence). Trimming shortened V by 6 bases and J by 0 bases, and 11 bases separated the two germline ends. The CDR3 nucleotides are TGTGCCAGCAGGTCACAGACCTCTAACTATGGCTACACCTTC. Translating it yields CASRSQTSNYGYTF.

This sequence joins TRBV19 and TRBJ1-5, with a weak D call TRBD1 (5 bases). The CDR3 consists of 13 residues. Trimming removed 6 bases from V and 3 bases from J, with 9 bases in between. Germline V gene lookup returns CDR1 LNHDA and CDR2 SQIVND (reference sequence). CDR3 in DNA: TGTGCCAGTAGGGGGGAGGTCAATCAGCCCCAGCATTTT. Amino acids: CASRGEVNQPQHF.

V usage is TRBV27 and J usage is TRBJ2-7; no clear D. Trimming left V 0 bases short and J 3 bases short, with 12 bases between. Germline CDR1 reads MNHEY; CDR2 reads SMNVEV (reference sequence). This CDR3 has 15 amino acids. CDR3 coding DNA: TGTGCCAGCAGTTTATCCCCACAGCAAGACTACGAGCAGTACTTC. Translating gives CASSLSPQQDYEQYF.

To note about this clone: Different DNA sequences within this sample yield the same CDR3. V gene TRBV30 combines with J gene TRBJ1-5; D is uncertain. The germline V and J ends were trimmed by 0 bases and 5 bases, with 8 bases remaining between them. Germline V lookup: CDR1 GTSNPN, CDR2 SVGIG (reference sequence). CDR3 size: 13 residues. The CDR3 loop reads CAWSVREDQPQHF. In DNA, the CDR3 is TGTGCCTGGAGTGTGCGGGAGGATCAGCCCCAGCATTTT. The variable domain in full, with the rest retrieved from reference TRBV30 and TRBJ1-5, is SQTIHQWPATLVQPVGSPLSLECTVEGTSNPNLYWYRQAAGRGLQLLFYSVGIGQISSEVPQNLSASRPQDRQFILSSKKLLLSDSGFYLCAWSVREDQPQHFGDGTRLSIL.

The chain has TRBV19 and TRBJ2-1; TRBD2 matches 10 bases. The CDR3 spans 15 residues. V was clipped by 2 bases and J by 5 bases; unmatched bases: 3. CDR1 is LNHDA and CDR2 is SQIVND in the germline V gene (reference sequence). The CDR3 protein is CASSILAGVHNEQFF. DNA of the CDR3: TGTGCCAGTAGTATACTAGCGGGAGTACACAATGAGCAGTTCTTC.

The V gene is TRBV18, the J gene TRBJ1-6, with D perhaps matching TRBD1 (6 bases). Germline CDR1 and CDR2: KGHSH and LQKENI. V lost 2 bases, J lost 4 bases, and 18 bases lay in between. The CDR3 is made up of 18 amino acids. The CDR3 is CASSPNAPGQIYNSPLHF. CDR3 DNA sequence: TGTGCCAGCTCACCAAACGCCCCTGGACAGATTTATAATTCACCCCTCCACTTT.

The gene calls are TRBV5-1 and TRBJ1-6; 7 nucleotides line up with TRBD1. Losses at the gene ends were 2 bases for V and 7 bases for J; bases not matched to a gene: 6. The CDR3 consists of 15 residues. Germline CDR1 is SGHRS and CDR2 is YFSETQ. The CDR3 loop is CASSLRQGENSPLHF. The CDR3 DNA is TGCGCCAGCAGCTTAAGACAGGGTGAAAATTCACCCCTCCACTTT.

This chain links TRBV28 with TRBJ1-1; D is unclear. This CDR3 spans 18 amino acids. V shed 7 bases and J shed 0 bases, with 24 bases lying between them. Germline V lookup: CDR1 MDHEN, CDR2 SYDVKM. DNA for the CDR3: TGTGCCAGCAACACCCACCAGGATGCTGTGAACATGAACACTGAAGCTTTCTTT. This sequence encodes CASNTHQDAVNMNTEAFF.

The CDR3 region has the DNA TGCGCCAGCAGCCTCCAGTCCTACGAGCAGTACTTC. This encodes CASSLQSYEQYF. The chain combines TRBV5-1 with TRBJ2-7; D unclear. The CDR3 extends over 12 amino acids. Trimming stripped 4 bases from V and 1 base from J, with 6 bases between. The germline V gene encodes CDR1 SGHRS and CDR2 YFSETQ.

The genes are TRBV27 and TRBJ1-6; D is unresolved. V was trimmed by 7 bases and J by 6 bases, leaving 16 bases between them. This CDR3 contains 15 residues. In germline, CDR1 is MNHEY, CDR2 SMNVEV (reference sequence). Written as DNA, the CDR3 is TGTGCCAGCACCCTAGAGTGGAGACTTAATTCACCCCTCCACTTT. It yields the protein CASTLEWRLNSPLHF.